The 11 T cell receptor beta chains given below trace back to one sample, sequenced in a study of tumor-infiltrating lymphocytes in primary liver carcinoma (dated by TCRdb to about 2017). This sample was sequenced with an Illumina HiSeq 2500. A constant-region primer and ProtoScript II reverse transcriptase were used to reverse-transcribe TCRbeta-specific cDNA from about 0.55 ug total RNA. Three nested multiplex PCR rounds, following a slightly modified ARM-PCR procedure, were used to build the TCRbeta libraries. The first two PCR rounds used multiplex TRBV1-TRBV30 forward primers with a Cbeta reverse primer, each for 10 to 11 cycles. TCRdb cleaned the public reads at Q25 with fastp, built clones with MiXCR and kept in-frame beta chains. Rows are unified per CDR3 protein, each entry keeping the most common DNA and genes. The sample table holds fewer than 400,000 distinct CDR3 sequences, of which about 62% were seen once. The ten largest clones add up to about 8.4% of the sample.

TRIzol reagent was used to extract blood RNA from unsorted whole blood, while the DNeasy Blood & Tissue kit provided the germline DNA. The sequencing input was peripheral blood. These receptors all come from a middle-aged man with primary liver carcinoma and hepatitis B virus infection.

A remark on this clonotype: This likely comes from a read error, as the CDR3 has no conserved phenylalanine or tryptophan at its end. The V and J genes are TRBV7-9 and TRBJ2-5; D may correspond to TRBD1 or TRBD2 (6 bases each). The V and J ends lost 3 bases and 4 bases respectively, with 15 bases between them. This CDR3 is 15 amino acids long. Germline-derived CDR1 and CDR2 are SEHNR and FQNEAQ (reference sequence). CDR3 protein: CASSFAKGGGETQYI. DNA for the CDR3: TGTGCCAGCAGCTTCGCGAAGGGGGGTGGAGAGACCCAGTACATC.

Of note for this clonotype: A single base separates this from a much larger clone, so it may be a read error. The chain employs TRBV6-5 and TRBJ2-7, with D possibly matching TRBD2 (5 bases). Germline loops: CDR1 MNHEY, CDR2 SVGAGI. The CDR3 covers 14 residues. This CDR3 reads CASSPGVINYEQHF. The CDR3 DNA is TGTGCCAGCAGCCCCGGGGTCATTAACTACGAGCAGCACTTC.

This clonotype appeared many times. The chain joins TRBV4-2 to TRBJ2-7; TRBD2 is a possible D gene (5 bases). The CDR3 is 15 residues long. Trimming removed 4 bases from V and 5 bases from J, with 18 bases in between. The germline V gene has CDR1 LGHNA and CDR2 YNFKEQ. CDR3 nucleotides: TGTGCCAGCAGCCCAGGCCCAGGAGGTCTTGACGAGCAGTACTTC. Translating it yields CASSPGPGGLDEQYF.

A note on this clonotype: A much larger clone differs by one base, so this may be a read error. The rearrangement links TRBV4-1 to TRBJ2-3, with D perhaps matching TRBD1 (5 bases). The V gene's germline CDR1 is MGHRA and CDR2 YSYEKL. The CDR3 is 17 residues long. CDR3 sequence: CASSQEFRTWGTDMQYF. The CDR3 nucleotides are TGCGCCAGCAGCCAAGAATTTAGGACCTGGGGCACAGATATGCAGTATTTT.

As regards this clonotype: A much larger clone lies a single base off, so this may be a read error. V usage is TRBV6-6 and J usage is TRBJ2-6, with 7 bases lining up with TRBD2. Germline trimming cut 6 bases from V and 2 bases from J; bases unmatched to any gene: 4. This CDR3 contains 15 residues. Germline CDR1 MNHNY, CDR2 SVGAGI (reference sequence). CDR3 nucleotides: TGTGCCAGCAGGCACCGGGGGGCTGGGGCCAACGTCCTGACTTTC. It is translated as CASRHRGAGANVLTF.

A remark on this clonotype: One end of the junction is discordant with germline, which a read error may explain. J is TRBJ2-6 and V is TRBV4-1, with D possibly matching TRBD1 (7 bases). Germline CDR1 reads MGHRA; CDR2 reads YSYEKL. The CDR3 loop spans 20 amino acids. The CDR3 DNA sequence: TGCGCAAGCAGCCAAGCTAACCGACAGGGACTGGGCTCTGGGGCCAACGCCCTGACTTTC. Its translation: CASSQANRQGLGSGANALTF.

Worth noting for this clonotype: This may arise from a read error, as a much more abundant clone is one base away. This sequence joins TRBV29-1 and TRBJ2-7, with D perhaps given as TRBD1 or TRBD2 (6 bases each). This CDR3 is built from 13 residues. V lost 8 bases and J 5 bases, leaving 19 bases between the germline ends. Germline V gives CDR1 SQVTM, CDR2 ANQGSEA. CDR3: CSTRVGGWDEQYF. As DNA, the CDR3 is TGCAGCACCAGGGTGGGGGGCTGGGACGAGCAGTACTTC.

This clonotype has at least ten counts. The rearrangement links TRBV19 to TRBJ2-5; TRBD1 might be the D (6 bases). The CDR3 has 12 residues. With 8 bases removed from V and 5 bases from J, the gap between germline ends came to 12 bases. Germline V gives CDR1 LNHDA, CDR2 SQIVND (reference sequence). The DNA of the CDR3 is TGTGCCAGTCGACAGGCTGGGGAGACCCAGTACTTC. Protein: CASRQAGETQYF. The full variable domain, its missing parts supplied by reference TRBV19 and TRBJ2-5, is DGGITQSPKYLFRKEGQNVTLSCEQNLNHDAMYWYRQDPGQGLRLIYYSQIVNDFQKGDIAEGYSVSREKKESFPLTVTSAQKNPTAFYLCASRQAGETQYFGPGTRLLVL.

A note on this clonotype: One base away lies a much larger clone, so this may be a sequencing read error. J is TRBJ2-7 and V is TRBV10-3; 7 bases agree with TRBD2. Looked up from germline, CDR1 is ENHRY and CDR2 is SYGVKD. The CDR3 is made up of 14 amino acids. CDR3 bases: TGTGCCATCAGTAGCACTAGCGAGTCCTGCGAGCAGTACTTC. Its translation: CAISSTSESCEQYF.

The chain employs TRBV6-2 or TRBV6-3 and TRBJ2-1; 10 positions agree with TRBD2. Germline loops: CDR1 MNHEY, CDR2 SVGEGT. This CDR3 is 14 amino acids long. V shed 7 bases, J shed 7 bases, and the junction held 7 bases outside the gene matches. CDR3 region: CASTPSGSRNEQFF. CDR3 nucleotides: TGTGCCAGCACCCCTAGCGGGAGCAGGAATGAGCAGTTCTTC.

As regards this clonotype: A read error is possible here, since a much larger clone lies one base away. The rearrangement joins TRBV6-1 to TRBJ2-7; D tentatively fits TRBD1 or TRBD2 (5 bases each). Germline assignment: CDR1 MNHNS and CDR2 SASEGT. The CDR3 is 17 residues long. Trimming took off 6 bases at V and 0 bases at J, with 21 bases between the two ends. CDR3 bases: TGTGCCAGCAGGACCGTAGGCGGGCAGGGAAGCTCCTACGAGCAGTACTTC. Protein product: CASRTVGGQGSSYEQYF.